This T cell receptor (beta chain) emerged from a study of T cell responses to AZD1222 COVID-19 vaccine (dated by TCRdb to the early 2020s). Concerning the study at large: AZD1222 recipients given second doses at about 4 weeks or at about 12 weeks were pooled, since spike-specific TCR depth and breadth were not found to differ between the two schedules. Trial participants were enrolled by age into 18-55, 56-69 and 70-plus year subgroups, with about 150, 28 and 57 TCR-sequenced participants respectively. TCR sequencing was performed for approximately 240 trial participants, of whom approximately 200 were given two doses of AZD1222 and 26 were given two doses of MenACWY control vaccine. Beyond this particular receptor, the publication reports: Vaccine-associated CD4 TCRs spanned the whole spike protein, with dominant responses in regions 160-218 and 743-854. The 56-69-year group was small, and its depth increase did not reach significance, likely because of low power. Participants were mostly white British, with more females than males. The authors suggested clonal diversity may have been underestimated. No day 14 peak-response samples were available, so repertoires were characterized only after the peak T cell response. A significant rise in spike-specific TCR breadth and depth was observed after two AZD1222 doses relative to day 0 and relative to MenACWY recipients. Reportedly, almost half of the unique spike-specific TCRs recognized epitopes lying outside the regions that are mutated in the B.1.351 and B.1.1.7 variants. Only a handful of AZD1222 recipients were SARS-CoV-2 seropositive at baseline, limiting conclusions about previously exposed vaccinees.

A distance of 5 bases separates the germline ends of V and J, which lose 8 bases and 0 bases respectively. From its cysteine to its phenylalanine, the CDR3 spans 12 amino acids. Here the CDR3 DNA is all that survives: 36 bases in frame from base 1. The sample's time point label is to be understood as: baseline before first vaccination. Samples from vaccinated people were obtained from the UK trials COV001 and COV002, which included a single-blind randomized controlled phase 2/3 trial of AZD1222 (ChAdOx1 nCoV-19) in healthy adults. For TCRbeta chain sequencing, PBMC samples were collected from trial participants at day 0 and at day 28 after the second dose. On this clone itself: This clone's antigen is unknown. The record has no base qualities; no much larger clone is one base away.

The CDR3 regions of human TCRbeta chains were analyzed by immunosequencing. The paper's data handling went like this. Repertoire TCRs were matched against a reference library of SARS-CoV-2-specific TCRs generated with the MIRA antigen-specificity platform. Breadth was defined as the fraction of unique TCRs that were SARS-CoV-2-associated, and depth was defined as the fraction of total T cells that were SARS-CoV-2-associated. Using the MIRA data, each spike-specific TCR was assigned both to the spike region to which the TCR was reactive and to a CD4 or CD8 class. Log10-transformed breadth and depth values were compared by one-way ANOVA with Sidak's multiple comparisons tests. The immuneACCESS repertoire file appears here via TCRdb, limited to in-frame rearrangements. These files lack a portion of the clones; in checked studies, under half of the deficit traces to unresolved V genes, and the cause of the others is not known. Clone size and the V and J calls come from that table; the DNA yielded D and trimming. The table for this sample lists more than 70,000 clones; roughly 84% of them were counted only once. The ten largest clones add up to about 13% of the sample.

This specimen was peripheral blood, taken on day 0 of AZD1222 vaccination. The chain is assembled from TRBV12-3 or TRBV12-4 and TRBJ1-5, with the identity of the D gene unclear. This clonotype was sampled from an adult in good health. The DNA sequence follows: TGTGCCAGCGGGGTTAGCAATCAGCCCCAGCATTTT. This codes for CASGVSNQPQHF.